Shown below are 21 T cell receptor beta chains from a single sample sequenced in a study of blood T cell repertoires in COVID-19. The table came from immunoSEQ multiplex PCR; TCRdb's copy has only in-frame clones and leaves some out. The sample carries about 220,000 clones, roughly 80% recorded once. Source material: peripheral blood. Source of these receptors: a woman aged 60-70 years who had recovered from COVID-19.

The CDR3 sequence is CASNNRGLGAEAFF. The CDR3 DNA is TGTGCCAGCAACAACAGGGGGCTTGGAGCTGAAGCTTTCTTT. V and J are TRBV6-5 and TRBJ1-1, with TRBD1 matching 9 bases. The germline gives CDR1 MNHEY, CDR2 SVGAGI. V lost 7 bases, J lost 6 bases, and 9 bases stayed unmatched. This CDR3 is 14 amino acids long.

The chain uses TRBV5-1 and TRBJ2-5, with no clear D. Trimming stripped 5 bases from V and 5 bases from J, with 16 bases between. The CDR3 loop spans 14 amino acids. Germline V gene sequence: CDR1 SGHRS, CDR2 YFSETQ. The CDR3 DNA reads as TGCGCCAGCAGACCGACAAGCAGTGGGGAGACCCAGTACTTC. This encodes CASRPTSSGETQYF.

The rearrangement uses TRBV9 and TRBJ2-5; 9 bases fit TRBD2. The CDR3 spans 16 residues. Germline trimming cut 2 bases from V and 6 bases from J; bases unmatched to any gene: 11. CDR1 and CDR2 from the germline V gene are SGDLS and YYNGEE. CDR3 DNA sequence: TGTGCCAGCAGCGTTTTTAGCGGGGGCTACGGGCAGACCCAGTACTTC. Translation: CASSVFSGGYGQTQYF.

The V gene is TRBV9, the J gene TRBJ2-5; a weak D match, TRBD1 (6 bases). Germline assignment: CDR1 SGDLS and CDR2 YYNGEE. Trimming removed 0 bases at V and 4 bases at J, with 10 bases between. The CDR3 is 14 residues long. CDR3 in amino acids: CASSVAQGRETQYF. CDR3 nucleotides: TGTGCCAGCAGCGTAGCACAGGGAAGAGAGACCCAGTACTTC.

With regard to this clone: At one boundary the junction diverges from the germline segment, which might be a read error. This rearrangement joins TRBV7-9 to TRBJ2-7; the D gene is possibly TRBD1 (6 bases). CDR1 is SEHNR and CDR2 is FQNEAQ in the germline V gene (reference sequence). The CDR3 is 11 amino acids. CDR3 sequence (DNA): TGTGCCAGCAGCCTAGACAGGAAGATTGACTTC. Its translation: CASSLDRKIDF.

The chain combines TRBV5-1 with TRBJ1-2, with TRBD1 matching over 12 bases. This CDR3 contains 15 residues. The V gene end was trimmed by 4 bases and the J gene end by 5 bases; junction bases not matched to a gene: 6. Germline V CDR1 and CDR2: SGHRS, YFSETQ. In DNA form, the CDR3 reads TGCGCCAGCAGCGCCGGGACAGGGGGCGCTTATGGCTACACCTTC. Amino acid sequence: CASSAGTGGAYGYTF.

The V gene is TRBV27, the J gene TRBJ1-2; a possible D gene is TRBD1 (6 bases). V was trimmed by 1 base and J by 4 bases, leaving 13 bases between them. CDR1 is MNHEY, CDR2 SMNVEV, per germline (reference sequence). The CDR3 is 15 amino acids. The CDR3: CASSLFGGPAYGYTF. CDR3 DNA: TGTGCCAGCAGTTTATTTGGGGGCCCAGCCTATGGCTACACCTTC.

V is TRBV5-8 and J is TRBJ1-2, with no clear D. The CDR3 loop spans 13 amino acids. Trimming pared 3 bases from V and 6 bases from J, leaving 12 bases between. Germline lookup yields CDR1 SGHTS and CDR2 YDEGEE. CDR3 DNA sequence: TGTGCCAGCAGCTGGTACACTACTGATGGCTACACCTTC. Its protein is CASSWYTTDGYTF. Supplemented by reference TRBV5-8 and TRBJ1-2, the full variable domain reads EAGVTQSPTHLIKTRGQQATLRCSPISGHTSVYWYQQALGLGLQFLLWYDEGEERNRGNFPPRFSGRQFPNYSSELNVNALELEDSALYLCASSWYTTDGYTFGSGTRLTVV.

The J gene is TRBJ1-1, the V gene TRBV2, with a weak D call TRBD1 (5 bases). The CDR3 totals 11 residues. V was trimmed by 4 bases and J by 10 bases, leaving 10 bases between them. CDR1 is SNHLY and CDR2 is FYNNEI in the germline V gene. The CDR3 sequence: CASSVGQLAFF. CDR3 bases: TGTGCCAGCAGTGTGGGGCAGTTAGCTTTCTTT. Variable domain in full (rest from reference TRBV2 and TRBJ1-1): EPEVTQTPSHQVTQMGQEVILRCVPISNHLYFYWYRQILGQKVEFLVSFYNNEISEKSEIFDDQFSVERPDGSNFTLKIRSTKLEDSAMYFCASSVGQLAFFGQGTRLTVV.

V gene TRBV3-1 (or the pseudogene TRBV3-2) combines with J gene TRBJ2-2, with 9 positions matching TRBD2. Germline V gene sequence: CDR1 LGHDT, CDR2 YNNKEL (reference sequence). The V segment lost 3 bases and the J segment 0 bases; nucleotides outside the gene matches: 5. The CDR3 is 17 residues long. The CDR3 spells CASSHLAGGANTGELFF. DNA of the CDR3: TGTGCCAGCAGCCATTTGGCGGGGGGGGCGAACACCGGGGAGCTGTTTTTT.

The chain has TRBV5-1 and TRBJ2-5, with 9 bases that match TRBD1. The CDR3 covers 14 residues. Unmatched junction bases numbered 5, after V lost 5 bases and J lost 3 bases. Germline loops: CDR1 SGHRS, CDR2 YFSETQ. The CDR3 is CASRRRDREETQYF. As DNA, the CDR3 is TGCGCCAGCAGGCGCCGGGACAGGGAAGAGACCCAGTACTTC.

J is TRBJ1-1 and V is TRBV5-4; 7 bases fit TRBD1. Germline V gene data show CDR1 as SGHNT and CDR2 as YYREEE (reference sequence). The length of the CDR3 is 15 residues. Trimming took 1 base from V and 0 from J; bases not matched to a gene: 3. CDR3 sequence (DNA): TGTGCCAGCAGCTTGCGTACAGGGGTGAACACTGAAGCTTTCTTT. Residues: CASSLRTGVNTEAFF.

This clone was seen only once. The chain couples TRBV7-8 to TRBJ1-4; D gene uncertain. CDR3 length: 13 amino acids. The germline V and J ends were trimmed by 5 bases and 8 bases, with 12 bases remaining between them. Per germline, CDR1 SGHVS and CDR2 FQNEAQ. The CDR3 loop is CASSPLGEEKLFF. CDR3 bases: TGTGCCAGCAGCCCCCTGGGCGAGGAAAAACTGTTTTTT.

This rearrangement joins TRBV7-9 to TRBJ2-1; D not resolved. V was cut by 1 base and J by 9 bases, with 7 bases left in between. Germline values: CDR1 SEHNR, CDR2 FQNEAQ (reference sequence). This CDR3 contains 12 residues. CDR3 amino acids: CASSLGSVEQFF. DNA of the CDR3: TGTGCCAGCAGCTTAGGGTCAGTTGAGCAGTTCTTC.

The chain recombines TRBV11-3 with TRBJ2-3; the match to TRBD1 covers 10 bases. Trimming cost V 3 bases and J 5 bases; bases outside gene matches: 2. Per germline, CDR1 SGHNT and CDR2 YENEEA. This CDR3 is built from 14 residues. CDR3 region: CASSFGDRGDTQYF. The DNA of the CDR3 is TGTGCCAGCAGCTTCGGGGACAGGGGAGATACGCAGTATTTT.

V usage is TRBV30 and J usage is TRBJ1-4; 7 nucleotides agree with TRBD1. V was clipped by 2 bases and J by 4 bases; unmatched bases: 10. From germline, CDR1 is GTSNPN and CDR2 SVGIG (reference sequence). There are 16 residues in the CDR3. The CDR3 reads CAWSFHQGGGNEKLFF. The CDR3 coding sequence is TGTGCCTGGAGTTTCCACCAGGGGGGAGGTAATGAAAAACTGTTTTTT. The variable domain in full, completed from reference TRBV30 and TRBJ1-4, reads SQTIHQWPATLVQPVGSPLSLECTVEGTSNPNLYWYRQAAGRGLQLLFYSVGIGQISSEVPQNLSASRPQDRQFILSSKKLLLSDSGFYLCAWSFHQGGGNEKLFFGSGTQLSVL.

The V gene is TRBV30, the J gene TRBJ1-2, with a possible D match to TRBD1 (6 bases). V shed 2 bases and J shed 5 bases, with 15 bases lying between them. CDR3 length: 14 residues. Germline V gene data show CDR1 as GTSNPN and CDR2 as SVGIG (reference sequence). The CDR3 DNA reads TGTGCCTGGAGTTCCACGGGGGGCGGATATGGCTACACCTTC. Translated, it gives CAWSSTGGGYGYTF.

This clone was counted only a few times. The gene calls are TRBV10-3 and TRBJ2-5; TRBD1 is a possible D gene (6 bases). The CDR3 consists of 12 residues. CDR1 is ENHRY and CDR2 is SYGVKD in the germline V gene. Trimming removed 2 bases from V and 5 bases from J, with 6 bases in between. In DNA, the CDR3 is TGTGCCATCAGTGAGAGGGGGGAGACCCAGTACTTC. Encoded protein: CAISERGETQYF.

The V call is TRBV9, the J call TRBJ2-7; 7 bases agree with TRBD1. The germline CDR1 and CDR2 sequences are SGDLS and YYNGEE. V lost 4 bases and J lost 0; bases outside the gene matches: 10. The length of the CDR3 is 16 residues. CDR3 nucleotide sequence: TGTGCCAGCAGCCCGGGTCCGGACAGGAGCTCCTACGAGCAGTACTTC. It encodes CASSPGPDRSSYEQYF.

V gene TRBV2 combines with J gene TRBJ2-7; TRBD1 might be the D (6 bases). CDR3 length: 16 amino acids. CDR1 and CDR2 from the germline V gene are SNHLY and FYNNEI. V was shortened by 7 bases and J by 3 bases, with 22 bases between the two germline ends. CDR3 region: CASILVRTAGFYEQYF. CDR3 DNA sequence: TGTGCCAGCATATTGGTCCGGACAGCCGGATTCTACGAGCAGTACTTC. The entire variable domain, with the rest obtained from reference TRBV2 and TRBJ2-7, is as follows: EPEVTQTPSHQVTQMGQEVILRCVPISNHLYFYWYRQILGQKVEFLVSFYNNEISEKSEIFDDQFSVERPDGSNFTLKIRSTKLEDSAMYFCASILVRTAGFYEQYFGPGTRLTVT.

The chain uses TRBV12-5 and TRBJ1-5; tentative D call: TRBD1 (6 bases). Germline V lookup: CDR1 LGHNT, CDR2 FRNRAP. The CDR3 is 16 residues long. V was shortened by 5 bases and J by 0 bases, with 14 bases between the two germline ends. The DNA for the CDR3 is TGTGCTAGTGGTAAGGGGACATCTTATAGCAATCAGCCCCAGCATTTT. Encoded protein: CASGKGTSYSNQPQHF. Full variable domain (outside the CDR3, taken from reference TRBV12-5 and TRBJ1-5): DARVTQTPRHKVTEMGQEVTMRCQPILGHNTVFWYRQTMMQGLELLAYFRNRAPLDDSGMPKDRFSAEMPDATLATLKIQPSEPRDSAVYFCASGKGTSYSNQPQHFGDGTRLSIL.